One and the same sample provided the 5 T cell receptor beta chains below, sequenced in a study of blood T cells in healthy people across ages (dated by TCRdb to 2014 to 2015). Library creation used 5' RACE. Sequencing was carried out with an Illumina HiSeq 2500. The second PCR ran for about 6 to 12 cycles and used a J-beta primer mix along with a sample-barcoded 5' primer. In-frame beta chains were kept once TCRdb had trimmed the public reads at Q25 with fastp and called clones with MiXCR. Duplicate CDR3 protein sequences are folded into a single record with the most common DNA and genes. The sample table shows approximately 800,000 distinct CDR3 sequences, and 45% to 70% are seen once. The ten most abundant clones make up 20% to 30% of the sample. Sequenced input: blood. These receptor sequences come from a man aged 35 to 55 in good health.

The chain has TRBV3-1 and TRBJ2-1; the D call may be TRBD1 or TRBD2 (5 bases each). The CDR3 contains 14 residues. Per the germline V gene, CDR1 is LGHDT and CDR2 is YNNKEL (reference sequence). Deletions cut 9 bases from V and 6 bases from J, with 18 bases between. Here the CDR3 reads CARPGNPAGNEQFF. The CDR3 coding sequence is TGTGCCAGACCAGGGAACCCCGCGGGCAATGAGCAGTTCTTC.

This clonotype was found a few times. The chain employs TRBV5-4 and TRBJ1-2; D unclear. CDR3 size: 13 residues. Per the germline V gene, CDR1 is SGHNT and CDR2 is YYREEE (reference sequence). Between the trimmed V and J ends, which lost 0 bases and 8 bases, there was a span of 11 bases. The DNA for the CDR3 is TGTGCCAGCAGCTTGGTTGGTCGAGAAGGCTACACCTTC. The encoded protein is CASSLVGREGYTF.

The gene calls are TRBV2 and TRBJ2-6, with TRBD1 identical over 12 bases. From germline, CDR1 is SNHLY and CDR2 FYNNEI. Trimming removed 6 bases from V and 2 bases from J; junction bases left unmatched: 8. CDR3 size: 18 residues. The CDR3 coding sequence is TGTGCCAGCAGCACCGGGACAGGGGGCGATCCTGGGGCCAACGTCCTGACTTTC. This gives the protein CASSTGTGGDPGANVLTF.

V and J are TRBV7-9 and TRBJ1-4; TRBD1 is a possible D gene (5 bases). Trimming removed 4 bases from V and 8 bases from J, with 26 bases in between. This CDR3 comprises 18 residues. Germline V gives CDR1 SEHNR, CDR2 FQNEAQ (reference sequence). CDR3 loop: CASSSLGASNLGSEKLFF. Here the CDR3 DNA reads TGTGCCAGCAGCTCCCTAGGGGCGTCGAACTTAGGTAGCGAAAAACTGTTTTTT.

This clonotype has a handful of counts. The J gene is TRBJ1-2, the V gene TRBV3-1, with D tentatively TRBD1 (5 bases). The CDR3 covers 13 residues. Between the trimmed V and J ends, which lost 3 bases and 2 bases, there was a span of 7 bases. The germline V gene has CDR1 LGHDT and CDR2 YNNKEL (reference sequence). Written as DNA, the CDR3 is TGTGCCAGCAGCCAGACAGTGAACTATGGCTACACCTTC. It translates to CASSQTVNYGYTF.